A selection of T cell receptor beta chains follows, all from one sample in a study of blood T cell repertoires in COVID-19. TCRdb's copy holds only in-frame clones and misses some; the assay was immunoSEQ multiplex PCR. The sample contains about 95,000 clones, roughly 90% of which appear only once. The sequenced material came from peripheral blood. The receptor set was obtained from a man aged 50 to 59 with COVID-19, enrolled during active disease. The CDR3 runs from the conserved cysteine through the conserved F or W.

TRBV4-2,TRBJ2-1,CASSQDWLAGINEQFF
TRBV28,TRBJ1-1,CASSLSEGSEAFF
TRBV5-6,TRBJ2-1,CASSLGTSGPYANEQFF
TRBV25-1,TRBJ1-5,CASSDNRALKPQHF
TRBV29-1,TRBJ1-2,CSVEGTGENYGYTF
TRBV30,TRBJ2-5,CAWGLPKSGGGETQYF
TRBV3-1/TRBV3-2,TRBJ2-5,CASSQGTSGGGETQYF
TRBV9,TRBJ2-1,CASSPAGTGGKMNQFF
TRBV29-1,TRBJ2-5,CSAWDRGLETQYF
TRBV28,TRBJ1-1,CASSLRARTEAFF
TRBV3-1/TRBV3-2,TRBJ2-1,CASSIRGYEQFF
TRBV10-1,TRBJ2-7,CASSTPALAGPASKYEQYF
TRBV5-4,TRBJ2-1,CASRHWSYNEQFF
TRBV5-1,TRBJ1-1,CASSLTGQASNTEAFF
TRBV19,TRBJ1-4,CASLDRSEKLFF
TRBV30,TRBJ2-3,CAWSAPGTSHSQDTQYF
TRBV27,TRBJ2-2,CASSLSGGLSTGELFF
TRBV19,TRBJ1-6,CASTNTRSSYNSPLHF
TRBV4-1,TRBJ2-2,CASSQGGYSNTGELFF
TRBV12-2,TRBJ2-1,CASRLRSGGSPKNEQFF
TRBV21-1,TRBJ2-1,CASSKGGGIYNEQFF
TRBV3-1/TRBV3-2,TRBJ2-7,CASSPGQLEQYF
TRBV5-1,TRBJ1-2,CASSPDRADGYTF
TRBV10-3,TRBJ1-1,CATGPGQGGTEAFF